This TCR beta chain came from a study of OX40 agonist ivuxolimab in advanced cancers. Study at large: Dosing consisted of intravenous ivuxolimab at 0.01 to 10 mg/kg every 2 weeks.

Note on this clone: Its antigen remains unknown.

Regarding the study as a whole: Also showing low normalized T-cell clonal expansion were some of the nonresponders.

Generated by immunoSEQ multiplex PCR, the TCRdb table keeps only in-frame clones and is missing some. The sample lists tens of thousands of clones; around 89% were seen once. The CDR3 totals 13 residues. Germline loops: CDR1 PRHDT, CDR2 FYEKMQ (reference sequence). Trimming cost V 6 bases and J 16 bases; bases outside gene matches: 11. The rearrangement links TRBV13 to TRBJ1-5; 11 nucleotides line up with TRBD1. This TCR came from an adult with an advanced solid tumor such as melanoma, head and neck, liver or kidney cancer. The sample consisted of CD4+ or CD8+ T cells sorted from blood, taken in a trial of the OX40 agonist ivuxolimab. CDR3 sequence (DNA): TGTGCCAGCAGGGCCCGGGACAGGGGGACCTTTCATTTT. Its translation: CASRARDRGTFHF.